This T cell receptor (beta chain) came from a study of control samples from healthy donors and cancer patients. Trimming took off 5 bases at V and 2 bases at J, with 14 bases between the two ends. CDR3 length: 14 amino acids. Germline values: CDR1 SGHDT, CDR2 YYEEEE. TCRdb's copy holds only in-frame clones and misses some; the assay was immunoSEQ multiplex PCR. Among roughly 59,000 clones listed, under 95% were seen once. This TCR derives from a man in his forties with colorectal cancer. This rearrangement joins TRBV5-6 to TRBJ2-7; maybe TRBD1 (7 bases). Source material: PBMCs. The CDR3 loop reads CASRAGQSTYEQYF. The DNA of the CDR3 is TGTGCCAGCAGGGCGGGACAGTCCACCTACGAGCAGTACTTC.